A selection of T cell receptor beta chains follows, all from one sample in a study of regulatory T cells in long-lasting Graves disease. MiXCR, run by TCRdb on the multiplex PCR reads, gives a single entry per CDR3 protein. The data show approximately 360,000 distinct CDR3 sequences, roughly 12% seen once. Another study also made use of these data, one on T cells in Graves' hyperthyroidism and ophthalmopathy.

The specimen comprised peripheral blood mononuclear cells (PBMCs), sampled at new diagnosis, from a patient treated with antithyroid drugs. The origin of the receptors is a young woman with Graves disease. Each CDR3 is given with its conserved first and last residue.

TRBV13	TRBJ1-5	CASSLGAGENQPQHF
TRBV11-2	TRBJ2-1	CASSTLAGGRRNEQFF
TRBV20-1	TRBJ2-1	CSAPGTGANNEQFF
TRBV12-3/TRBV12-4	TRBJ2-3	CASGLTGGQGDTQYF
TRBV7-6	TRBJ1-1	CASSLARQNSEAFF
TRBV6-2/TRBV6-3	TRBJ2-1	CASSDVSGGFYNEQFF
TRBV4-2	TRBJ1-4	CASSQPLEGSTNEKLFF
TRBV11-2	TRBJ2-7	CASSKSGSSTYEQYF
TRBV5-6	TRBJ1-4	CASSPRGQRNEKLFF
TRBV20-1	TRBJ1-4	CSARDGGQSARNEKLFF
TRBV28	TRBJ2-1	CASSSSRVTYNEQFF
TRBV6-5	TRBJ2-7	CASRYSPSSYEQYF
TRBV20-1	TRBJ2-5	CSARNPGGEWAQYF
TRBV18	TRBJ2-7	CASSSALAGESEQYF
TRBV6-2/TRBV6-3	TRBJ1-2	CAPGEVYGYTF
TRBV10-3	TRBJ2-2	CAILPGTGNAGELFF
TRBV19	TRBJ1-5	CASSIGRYSNQPQHF
TRBV6-2/TRBV6-3	TRBJ1-1	CASSYERHNTEAFF
TRBV2	TRBJ2-7	CASSVLWEGDEQYF
TRBV4-1	TRBJ2-7	CTSSQGRQGTNYEQYF
TRBV19	TRBJ2-6	CASSVAGVSSGANVLTF
TRBV18	TRBJ2-1	CASSPQRGEQFF
TRBV12-5	TRBJ2-1	CASGLALLRAGDNEQFF
TRBV15	TRBJ1-5	CATSRGMGGDQPQHF
TRBV5-4	TRBJ2-3	CASSLGGMGTDTQYF